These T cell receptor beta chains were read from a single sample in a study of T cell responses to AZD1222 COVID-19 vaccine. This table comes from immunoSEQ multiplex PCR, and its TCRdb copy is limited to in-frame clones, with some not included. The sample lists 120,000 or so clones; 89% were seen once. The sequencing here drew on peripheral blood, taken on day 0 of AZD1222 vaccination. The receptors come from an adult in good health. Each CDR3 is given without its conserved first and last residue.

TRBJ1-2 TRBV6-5 ASSTGQGIGGYT
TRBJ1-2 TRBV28 AALGVIYGYT
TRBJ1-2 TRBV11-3 ASSLGRTTGFYGYT
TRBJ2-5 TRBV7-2 ASSSRPIKYQETQY
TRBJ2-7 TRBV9 ASSVETGTYEQY
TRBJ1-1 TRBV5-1 ASSLGRETEAF
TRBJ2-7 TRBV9 ASSAFPGQGYEQY
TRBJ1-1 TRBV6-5 ASSYSRVRLTEAF
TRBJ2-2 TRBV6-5 ASRDREDTGELF
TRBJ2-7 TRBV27 ASSSVYEQY
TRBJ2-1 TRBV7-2 ASSWASGVNEQF
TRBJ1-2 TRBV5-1 ASSIPSTASGYT
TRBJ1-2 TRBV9 ASSGQGAYYGYT